One sample yielded the 3 T cell receptor beta chains listed below, sequenced in a study of blood T cell repertoires in COVID-19. Sequenced by immunoSEQ multiplex PCR; TCRdb stores in-frame clones only, minus some. The repertoire consists of 140,000 to 150,000 clones, with roughly 80% occurring once and the leading ten covering around 3.8%. The sequencing sample was made of peripheral blood. The receptors originated from a man aged 65-85 years who had recovered from COVID-19.

The rearrangement links TRBV2 to TRBJ2-5; no firm D call. V lost 6 bases, J lost 1 base, and 6 bases lay in between. The germline CDR1 and CDR2 sequences are SNHLY and FYNNEI. The CDR3 contains 12 residues. As DNA, the CDR3 is TGTGCCAGCAGGCGGATCCAAGAGACCCAGTACTTC. Its protein is CASRRIQETQYF.

The chain combines TRBV27 with TRBJ2-5; 15 bases align to TRBD2. CDR1 and CDR2 (germline): MNHEY, SMNVEV (reference sequence). The ends lost 3 bases at V and 5 bases at J; junction bases unmatched: 7. This CDR3 is built from 17 residues. Written as DNA, the CDR3 is TGTGCCAGCAGTTTCTTCGGACTAGCGGGAGGGCCTGAGACCCAGTACTTC. It is translated as CASSFFGLAGGPETQYF.

To note about this clone: The sample holds other DNA sequences that translate to the same CDR3. The chain recombines TRBV19 with TRBJ2-6, with D perhaps matching TRBD1 (6 bases). The ends were cut back, 6 bases at V and 3 bases at J, with 12 bases in the middle. The CDR3 runs 15 residues. CDR1 is LNHDA and CDR2 is SQIVND in the germline V gene (reference sequence). CDR3 nucleotide sequence: TGTGCCAGTAGACGTCAGGGGTTTGGGGCCAACGTCCTGACTTTC. Translation: CASRRQGFGANVLTF. Full variable domain (missing parts from reference TRBV19 and TRBJ2-6): DGGITQSPKYLFRKEGQNVTLSCEQNLNHDAMYWYRQDPGQGLRLIYYSQIVNDFQKGDIAEGYSVSREKKESFPLTVTSAQKNPTAFYLCASRRQGFGANVLTFGAGSRLTVL.